The rows below give T cell receptor beta chains drawn from one sample of a study of CD8 T cells in Susac syndrome. TCRdb redid the calling of the immunoSEQ multiplex PCR reads with MiXCR, one entry per CDR3 protein. The repertoire holds about 300,000 distinct CDR3 sequences, with approximately 85% as singletons. Material: CD8+ T cells from PBMCs. These receptor sequences come from a human donor with multiple sclerosis. Both conserved end residues are trimmed from each CDR3. A D gene is named only where the DNA matches it firmly.

J gene: TRBJ2-7
V gene: TRBV4-1
D gene: TRBD1
CDR3 protein: ASSQPRDRDYEQY

J gene: TRBJ1-2
V gene: TRBV4-2
D gene: -
CDR3 protein: ASSQDLGLTDGYT

J gene: TRBJ2-4
V gene: TRBV7-2
D gene: TRBD1
CDR3 protein: ASSTRQGAENIQY

J gene: TRBJ2-3
V gene: TRBV27
D gene: TRBD1
CDR3 protein: ASSTPGTGRDTQY

J gene: TRBJ1-2
V gene: TRBV6-2/TRBV6-3
D gene: TRBD1
CDR3 protein: ASSTGTGRYGYT

J gene: TRBJ2-7
V gene: TRBV19
D gene: TRBD2
CDR3 protein: ASSVGLTLYEQY

J gene: TRBJ1-5
V gene: TRBV9
D gene: -
CDR3 protein: ASSVAGNSNQPQH

J gene: TRBJ2-3
V gene: TRBV7-9
D gene: TRBD2
CDR3 protein: ASSFLAGGLTDTQY

J gene: TRBJ2-7
V gene: TRBV4-3
D gene: TRBD2
CDR3 protein: ASSQGLAGMNSYEQY

J gene: TRBJ2-2
V gene: TRBV19
D gene: -
CDR3 protein: ASSILANTGELF

J gene: TRBJ2-1
V gene: TRBV27
D gene: TRBD2
CDR3 protein: ASKLAGVGGEQF

J gene: TRBJ2-7
V gene: TRBV4-3
D gene: -
CDR3 protein: ASSQGGRGSSYEQY

J gene: TRBJ2-4
V gene: TRBV21-1
D gene: -
CDR3 protein: ASSPQDRGSKNIQY

J gene: TRBJ1-1
V gene: TRBV2
D gene: -
CDR3 protein: ASLLQNTEAF

J gene: TRBJ2-7
V gene: TRBV11-2
D gene: -
CDR3 protein: ASSLDYGFHYEQY

J gene: TRBJ1-1
V gene: TRBV27
D gene: -
CDR3 protein: ASSLLGQNTEAF

J gene: TRBJ1-2
V gene: TRBV10-3
D gene: -
CDR3 protein: AIMGKFDPIGYGYT

J gene: TRBJ2-7
V gene: TRBV10-2
D gene: -
CDR3 protein: ASSELSSSYEQY

J gene: TRBJ1-5
V gene: TRBV3-1
D gene: -
CDR3 protein: ASSPVGGRQPQH

J gene: TRBJ2-1
V gene: TRBV27
D gene: -
CDR3 protein: ASRLSSYNEQF

J gene: TRBJ2-1
V gene: TRBV9
D gene: -
CDR3 protein: ASSAGTAGYNEQF

J gene: TRBJ1-2
V gene: TRBV24-1
D gene: TRBD1
CDR3 protein: ATSDSDRDKGYT

J gene: TRBJ2-1
V gene: TRBV7-8
D gene: -
CDR3 protein: ASSPGGQDAYNEQF

J gene: TRBJ2-1
V gene: TRBV7-6
D gene: TRBD2
CDR3 protein: ASSPALAGGSNEQF

J gene: TRBJ1-2
V gene: TRBV9
D gene: TRBD1
CDR3 protein: ASSVLQGAANYGYT

J gene: TRBJ2-5
V gene: TRBV3-1
D gene: -
CDR3 protein: ASSQDPLNLKTQY

J gene: TRBJ2-1
V gene: TRBV7-9
D gene: TRBD2
CDR3 protein: ASSLLAGGSSYNEQF

J gene: TRBJ1-2
V gene: TRBV20-1
D gene: -
CDR3 protein: SAREAHTNYGYT

J gene: TRBJ1-1
V gene: TRBV6-6
D gene: -
CDR3 protein: ASSYGQGPFNTEAF

J gene: TRBJ2-7
V gene: TRBV5-6
D gene: -
CDR3 protein: ASSLWQGREQY

J gene: TRBJ2-7
V gene: TRBV7-2
D gene: TRBD2
CDR3 protein: ASSGLAGVAHEQY

J gene: TRBJ2-1
V gene: TRBV9
D gene: TRBD2
CDR3 protein: ASSAGLAGTSSYNEQF

J gene: TRBJ2-3
V gene: TRBV19
D gene: TRBD2
CDR3 protein: ASSGFLTDTQY

J gene: TRBJ2-1
V gene: TRBV28
D gene: TRBD2
CDR3 protein: ASSLLAGNPLPRF

J gene: TRBJ1-4
V gene: TRBV28
D gene: TRBD1
CDR3 protein: ATTRQGDEKLF

J gene: TRBJ1-3
V gene: TRBV5-4
D gene: -
CDR3 protein: ASSFRGGSGNTIY

J gene: TRBJ1-2
V gene: TRBV6-5
D gene: TRBD1
CDR3 protein: ASSYGGDRLGYGYT

J gene: TRBJ1-1
V gene: TRBV6-5
D gene: -
CDR3 protein: ASSYGGVMNTEAF

J gene: TRBJ2-2
V gene: TRBV24-1
D gene: -
CDR3 protein: ATSDLRGNGELF

J gene: TRBJ2-6
V gene: TRBV30
D gene: TRBD1
CDR3 protein: AWEGQLSGANVLT

J gene: TRBJ2-7
V gene: TRBV12-3/TRBV12-4
D gene: TRBD2
CDR3 protein: ASSSGTSGNYEQY

J gene: TRBJ2-3
V gene: TRBV10-3
D gene: -
CDR3 protein: AISDPASTDTQY

J gene: TRBJ2-5
V gene: TRBV20-1
D gene: -
CDR3 protein: SAREALETQY

J gene: TRBJ2-1
V gene: TRBV5-8
D gene: TRBD2
CDR3 protein: ASSLDFILAGGLHYNEQF

J gene: TRBJ2-1
V gene: TRBV5-1
D gene: TRBD2
CDR3 protein: ASSLSFPSGRGFYNEQF

J gene: TRBJ2-5
V gene: TRBV27
D gene: TRBD2
CDR3 protein: ATKNRLAGQETQY

J gene: TRBJ2-1
V gene: TRBV28
D gene: -
CDR3 protein: ASSSSIWAPYNEQF

J gene: TRBJ1-1
V gene: TRBV3-1
D gene: -
CDR3 protein: ASSLGTAEAF

J gene: TRBJ2-3
V gene: TRBV6-1
D gene: TRBD2
CDR3 protein: ASSPLVGLAGGGDTQY

J gene: TRBJ1-1
V gene: TRBV20-1
D gene: -
CDR3 protein: SARDEGMNTEAF

J gene: TRBJ2-1
V gene: TRBV7-2
D gene: -
CDR3 protein: ASSLGFLSSYNEQF

J gene: TRBJ2-3
V gene: TRBV6-1
D gene: -
CDR3 protein: ASSEARPLARVTDTQY

J gene: TRBJ2-7
V gene: TRBV20-1
D gene: TRBD1
CDR3 protein: SVYPGQGNNERY

J gene: TRBJ2-7
V gene: TRBV4-3
D gene: TRBD2
CDR3 protein: ASSQDLTSGLSSYEQY

J gene: TRBJ2-2
V gene: TRBV5-4
D gene: -
CDR3 protein: ASSFTSVNGELF

J gene: TRBJ2-2
V gene: TRBV27
D gene: TRBD2
CDR3 protein: ASSGAGDTGELF

J gene: TRBJ2-7
V gene: TRBV7-6
D gene: -
CDR3 protein: ASSLGGAPYEQY